The rows below give T cell receptor beta chains drawn from one sample of a study of blood T cell repertoires in COVID-19. Profiling relied on immunoSEQ multiplex PCR, and the TCRdb table lists in-frame clones only, not all of them. The table has around 250,000 clones, 75% to 85% seen once. The sequenced sample consisted of peripheral blood. The receptors stem from a middle-aged man with active or convalescent COVID-19. Both conserved end residues are part of each CDR3. A D gene is named only where the DNA matches it firmly. Clone size is shown for a subset of rows, as once, few, many or a class of expanded clone.

J gene | CDR3 length | D gene | clone size | V gene | CDR3 protein | CDR3 DNA
TRBJ2-7 | 13 | . | . | TRBV3-1/TRBV3-2 | CASSQVPGNEQYF | TGTGCCAGCAGCCAAGTCCCAGGGAACGAGCAGTACTTC
TRBJ2-1 | 18 | TRBD2 | . | TRBV30 | CAWSVRSSGRRSYNEQFF | TGTGCCTGGAGTGTACGGTCCAGCGGGAGACGTAGCTACAATGAGCAGTTCTTC
TRBJ2-1 | 13 | . | . | TRBV4-3 | CASSQFLDNEQFF | TGCGCCAGCAGCCAATTCCTCGACAATGAGCAGTTCTTC
TRBJ1-2 | 15 | . | . | TRBV5-4 | CASSLRGAGGYGYTF | TGTGCCAGCAGCTTGAGGGGGGCGGGAGGCTATGGCTACACCTTC
TRBJ2-5 | 16 | TRBD2 | . | TRBV30 | CAWDRIGLAGGETQYF | TGTGCCTGGGACCGGATTGGACTAGCGGGAGGAGAGACCCAGTACTTC
TRBJ1-5 | 14 | . | once | TRBV2 | CASTPGMGNQPQHF | TGTGCCAGCACTCCAGGGATGGGCAATCAGCCCCAGCATTTT
TRBJ2-7 | 13 | . | . | TRBV3-1/TRBV3-2 | CASSLTSGYEQYF | TGTGCCAGCAGCCTAACGTCGGGCTACGAGCAGTACTTC
TRBJ1-1 | 17 | TRBD1 | . | TRBV5-1 | CASSFSRRTGVETEAFF | TGCGCCAGCAGCTTTTCTCGTCGAACAGGGGTTGAGACTGAAGCTTTCTTT
TRBJ2-1 | 14 | . | . | TRBV2 | CASSASGGYNEQFF | TGTGCCAGCAGTGCCTCTGGAGGGTACAATGAGCAGTTCTTC
TRBJ2-5 | 16 | . | . | TRBV15 | CATSRALAGVQETQYF | TGTGCCACCAGCAGAGCGCTAGCCGGGGTCCAAGAGACCCAGTACTTC
TRBJ1-5 | 15 | . | . | TRBV7-2 | CASSSQGPGNQPQHF | TGTGCCAGCAGCTCCCAGGGTCCAGGCAATCAGCCCCAGCATTTT
TRBJ2-1 | 14 | . | . | TRBV5-1 | CASSLPSSYNEQFF | TGCGCCAGCAGCTTGCCTAGCTCCTACAATGAGCAGTTCTTC
TRBJ2-1 | 15 | . | . | TRBV5-1 | CATADASLSYNEQFF | TGCGCCACCGCCGACGCTAGCCTCTCCTACAATGAGCAGTTCTTC
TRBJ2-3 | 13 | . | . | TRBV7-9 | CASSPQGLNTQYF | TGTGCCAGCAGCCCTCAGGGATTGAATACGCAGTATTTT
TRBJ1-5 | 14 | TRBD1 | . | TRBV2 | CASSNRGLGQPQHF | TGTGCCAGCAGTAACAGGGGGCTAGGTCAGCCCCAGCATTTT
TRBJ2-3 | 15 | TRBD2 | . | TRBV7-2 | CASSGFSGSMDTQYF | TGTGCCAGCAGCGGCTTTAGCGGGAGTATGGATACGCAGTATTTT
TRBJ2-1 | 15 | . | . | TRBV18 | CASSPRPDSYNEQFF | TGTGCCAGCTCACCCCGGCCGGACTCTTACAATGAGCAGTTCTTC
TRBJ2-2 | 15 | . | . | TRBV5-4 | CASSLQAAGTGELFF | TGTGCCAGCAGCCTCCAGGCCGCGGGCACCGGGGAGCTGTTTTTT
TRBJ1-6 | 13 | . | . | TRBV9 | CASSVVGGSPLHF | TGTGCCAGCAGCGTAGTAGGAGGTTCACCCCTCCACTTT
TRBJ2-1 | 14 | TRBD1 | . | TRBV6-5 | CASSPGQGNGEQFF | TGTGCCAGCAGCCCGGGACAGGGCAATGGTGAGCAGTTCTTC
TRBJ2-1 | 15 | . | once | TRBV14 | CASSQVGGPHNEQFF | TGTGCCAGCAGCCAAGTGGGCGGGCCTCACAATGAGCAGTTCTTC
TRBJ2-3 | 14 | . | . | TRBV7-2 | CASSFGTPTDTQYF | TGTGCCAGCAGCTTCGGTACCCCCACAGATACGCAGTATTTT
TRBJ2-3 | 11 | . | . | TRBV7-6 | CASSAEDTQYF | TGTGCCAGCAGCGCCGAGGATACGCAGTATTTT
TRBJ1-4 | 11 | . | once | TRBV2 | CASSDGEKLFF | TGTGCCAGCAGTGACGGTGAAAAACTGTTTTTT
TRBJ2-1 | 17 | TRBD2 | . | TRBV6-1 | CASSEGTSGRAYNEQFF | TGTGCCAGCAGTGAAGGGACTAGCGGGAGGGCCTACAATGAGCAGTTCTTC
TRBJ2-1 | 16 | TRBD2 | . | TRBV7-2 | CASSSWGTSGNNEQFF | TGTGCCAGCAGCTCCTGGGGGACTAGCGGTAACAATGAGCAGTTCTTC
TRBJ2-3 | 23 | . | . | TRBV21-1 | CASKAGDRESPPQLEINTDTQYF | TGTGCCAGCAAGGCAGGGGACAGGGAGTCTCCACCCCAACTCGAGATTAACACAGATACGCAGTATTTT
TRBJ2-2 | 14 | . | . | TRBV25-1 | CASSEDQRPGELFF | TGTGCCAGCAGTGAAGACCAGCGGCCCGGGGAGCTGTTTTTT
TRBJ2-1 | 17 | TRBD2 | . | TRBV5-1 | CASSLGYGTSGRTEQFF | TGCGCCAGCAGCTTGGGATACGGGACTAGCGGGAGAACTGAGCAGTTCTTC
TRBJ1-1 | 15 | TRBD1 | . | TRBV18 | CASSPPASGGTEAFF | TGTGCCAGCTCACCACCTGCCTCAGGGGGCACTGAAGCTTTCTTT
TRBJ2-1 | 14 | TRBD2 | . | TRBV5-4 | CASSLAGRAGEQFF | TGTGCCAGCAGCTTGGCCGGGAGGGCGGGTGAGCAGTTCTTC
TRBJ1-6 | 16 | TRBD1 | . | TRBV7-2 | CASSSRPGQGNSPLHF | TGTGCCAGCAGCTCTCGACCGGGACAGGGGAATTCACCCCTCCACTTT
TRBJ1-6 | 13 | TRBD1 | . | TRBV10-3 | CAGQGAMETPLHF | TGTGCCGGACAGGGGGCGATGGAAACACCCCTCCACTTT
TRBJ2-2 | 17 | TRBD1 | . | TRBV19 | CASSTRRTGGNTGELFF | TGTGCCAGTAGTACCAGAAGGACAGGGGGGAACACCGGGGAGCTGTTTTTT
TRBJ2-7 | 16 | TRBD1 | . | TRBV13 | CASSPSIGQGSYEQYF | TGTGCCAGCAGCCCTTCGATCGGACAGGGCTCCTACGAGCAGTACTTC
TRBJ2-3 | 15 | TRBD1 | once | TRBV10-2 | CASRDTGGGGDTQYF | TGCGCCAGCAGAGATACAGGGGGCGGGGGAGATACGCAGTATTTT
TRBJ2-7 | 18 | TRBD2 | once | TRBV6-1 | CASSEGGNGAGGLYEQYF | TGTGCCAGCAGTGAAGGGGGTAATGGTGCGGGAGGACTCTACGAGCAGTACTTC
TRBJ2-7 | 14 | . | . | TRBV21-1 | CASSTSGVAYEQYF | TGTGCCAGCAGCACCTCCGGGGTCGCCTACGAGCAGTACTTC
TRBJ2-2 | 14 | . | . | TRBV9 | CASSLSGNTGELFF | TGTGCCAGCAGCCTTAGCGGGAACACCGGGGAGCTGTTTTTT
TRBJ1-1 | 14 | TRBD1 | . | TRBV2 | CASKGQGGGTEAFF | TGTGCCAGCAAGGGACAGGGTGGGGGCACTGAAGCTTTCTTT
TRBJ2-3 | 14 | TRBD1 | . | TRBV3-1/TRBV3-2 | CASGQDSSTDTQYF | TGTGCCAGTGGACAGGACTCTAGCACAGATACGCAGTATTTT
TRBJ2-5 | 16 | TRBD2 | . | TRBV4-2 | CASSRGGAGGQETQYF | TGTGCCAGCAGCCGAGGGGGGGCGGGAGGTCAAGAGACCCAGTACTTC
TRBJ2-7 | 16 | . | . | TRBV30 | CAWSDGLAGPSYEQYF | TGTGCCTGGAGTGACGGTTTGGCGGGCCCCTCCTACGAGCAGTACTTC
TRBJ2-1 | 17 | . | . | TRBV9 | CASSVEGGPFSYNEQFF | TGTGCCAGCAGCGTAGAGGGGGGGCCCTTCTCCTACAATGAGCAGTTCTTC
TRBJ1-1 | 13 | . | many | TRBV28 | CASTWGMNTEAFF | TGTGCCAGCACATGGGGCATGAACACTGAAGCTTTCTTT
TRBJ2-1 | 15 | . | . | TRBV4-3 | CASSQGVRVGNEQFF | TGCGCCAGCAGCCAAGGTGTCAGGGTGGGTAATGAGCAGTTCTTC
TRBJ2-1 | 15 | TRBD1 | . | TRBV10-3 | CAISSRTGPYNEQFF | TGTGCCATCAGCAGCCGGACAGGGCCCTACAATGAGCAGTTCTTC
TRBJ1-2 | 16 | . | . | TRBV28 | CASSPNRDTDDYGYTF | TGTGCCAGCAGCCCGAACCGGGACACTGATGACTATGGCTACACCTTC
TRBJ2-1 | 12 | . | . | TRBV11-3 | CASSLEDKQQFF | TGTGCCAGCAGCTTAGAGGACAAGCAGCAGTTCTTC